Listed here is a single T cell receptor (beta chain). The CDR3 is 14 residues long. The V gene end was trimmed by 2 bases and the J gene end by 8 bases; junction bases not matched to a gene: 4. Per germline, CDR1 LGHDT and CDR2 YNNKEL (reference sequence). This entry is derived from a study of blood T cell repertoires in COVID-19. Generated by immunoSEQ multiplex PCR, the TCRdb table keeps only in-frame clones and is missing some. The repertoire holds almost 250,000 clones, around 89% seen once, with approximately 4.2% in the top ten. The sequence was collected from a woman in her 30s who had recovered from COVID-19. Material for sequencing was PBMCs or T cells enriched from blood (not recorded which). The genes are TRBV3-1 (or the pseudogene TRBV3-2) and TRBJ1-4; 8 bases are shared with TRBD1. Here the CDR3 reads CASSQHGQGEKLFF. In DNA, the CDR3 is TGTGCCAGCAGCCAACACGGACAGGGAGAAAAACTGTTTTTT.